This TCR beta chain originates from a study of T cells in Graves' hyperthyroidism and ophthalmopathy. Amplification yielded TCR beta CDR3 regions, with RNA transcripts as the source. During a first-round RT-PCR of the TCR CDR3, the HTBI primer set was used. TCRdb re-called the multiplex PCR reads through MiXCR, storing one row per CDR3 protein. Here the sample spans over 500,000 distinct CDR3 sequences, around 15% being singletons. This clonotype was picked up many times. PBMCs stemmed from less than 13 ml fresh peripheral blood. The CDR3 sequence is 14 residues long. Germline assignment: CDR1 MDHEN and CDR2 SYDVKM. Deletions cut 3 bases from V and 4 bases from J, with 12 bases between.

This TCR was recovered from a woman aged 30 to 39 with Graves' ophthalmopathy. Material: blood. V gene TRBV28 combines with J gene TRBJ1-1, with D unclear. CDR3 in amino acids: CASSFGMRATEAFF. The CDR3 nucleotides are TGTGCCAGCAGTTTCGGCATGCGGGCCACTGAAGCTTTCTTT.